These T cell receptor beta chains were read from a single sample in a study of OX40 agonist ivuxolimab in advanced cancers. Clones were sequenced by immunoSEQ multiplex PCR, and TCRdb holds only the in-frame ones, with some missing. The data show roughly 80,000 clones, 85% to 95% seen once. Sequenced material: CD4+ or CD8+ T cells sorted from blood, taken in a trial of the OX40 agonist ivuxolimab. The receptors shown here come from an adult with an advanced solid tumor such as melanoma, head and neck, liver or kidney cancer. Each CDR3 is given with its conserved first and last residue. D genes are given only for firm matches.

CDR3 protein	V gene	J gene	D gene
CSVRNTGELFF	TRBV29-1	TRBJ2-2	-
CASSQAFWQGDEKLFF	TRBV14	TRBJ1-4	TRBD1
CASSVGLGGGEAQYF	TRBV2	TRBJ2-5	-
CASSYDRGHTIYF	TRBV19	TRBJ1-3	TRBD1
CAWDTGNRAQHF	TRBV30	TRBJ1-5	-
CASSSRTVTDTQYF	TRBV11-2	TRBJ2-3	-
CASSIGRNNQPQHF	TRBV19	TRBJ1-5	-
CASSGGIAGTDTQYF	TRBV5-8	TRBJ2-3	-
CASSLEQGAVQPQHF	TRBV7-2	TRBJ1-5	TRBD1
CASSQAEESYNEQFF	TRBV4-1	TRBJ2-1	-
CASSFGRTTGELFF	TRBV5-5	TRBJ2-2	TRBD2
CASSLTRTQETQYF	TRBV28	TRBJ2-5	-
CASRLDRAGATEQFF	TRBV12-2	TRBJ2-1	-
CASRLGQGYYEQYF	TRBV28	TRBJ2-7	TRBD1
CASSVSTGARDEQFF	TRBV9	TRBJ2-1	TRBD1
CASSLPQETQYF	TRBV5-1	TRBJ2-5	-